A single sample is the source of the 11 T cell receptor beta chains below, sequenced in a study of CD8 T cells in ankylosing spondylitis. TCRdb re-analysed the 5' RACE reads in MiXCR, keeping a single row per CDR3 protein. The sample lists under 550,000 distinct CDR3 sequences, 25% to 30% occurring once. Their specific antigens are unknown. Findings and limits, study-wide: Ankylosing spondylitis blood appeared to carry a characteristic TCR beta motif of roughly eight highly homologous variants.

The sequencing input was blood, either unsorted or a sorted T cell fraction (not recorded which). The receptors were gathered from a male donor with ankylosing spondylitis.

This clonotype appeared a few times. This chain joins TRBV5-1 and TRBJ2-7, with TRBD1 identical over 7 bases. Germline lookup yields CDR1 SGHRS and CDR2 YFSETQ. This CDR3 spans 13 amino acids. The J segment lost 4 bases and the V segment lost 4 bases, leaving 5 bases of the junction unmatched. This chain's CDR3 is CASSLWTGYEQYV. The CDR3 DNA is TGCGCCAGCAGCCTGTGGACAGGTTACGAGCAGTACGTC.

The V and J genes are TRBV3-1 and TRBJ2-1; 7 bases are a match to TRBD2. The length of the CDR3 is 19 residues. The trim removed 4 bases at V and 0 bases at J, leaving 15 bases unmatched. Germline CDR1 and CDR2: LGHDT and YNNKEL (reference sequence). The CDR3: CASSLVIGLAESSYNEQFF. DNA of the CDR3: TGTGCCAGCAGCCTTGTTATTGGCCTAGCGGAGAGCTCCTACAATGAGCAGTTCTTC.

This clonotype was found a few times. This rearrangement joins TRBV20-1 to TRBJ1-2; D unresolved. Looked up from germline, CDR1 is DFQATT and CDR2 is SNEGSKA (reference sequence). Deletions cut 3 bases from V and 6 bases from J, with 14 bases between. CDR3 length: 13 amino acids. CDR3 amino acids: CSARTEGANGYTF. The CDR3 DNA reads TGCAGTGCTAGGACGGAGGGCGCAAATGGCTACACCTTC.

This clonotype was observed once. J is TRBJ2-1 and V is TRBV15; 8 positions agree with TRBD2. V lost 3 bases, J lost 5 bases, and 12 bases stayed unmatched. The CDR3 is 17 residues long. From germline, CDR1 is LNHNV and CDR2 YYDKDF (reference sequence). The DNA of the CDR3 is TGTGCCACCAGCAGGTGGGGGGGGGTTAGCGGGAACAATGAGCAGTTCTTC. This gives the protein CATSRWGGVSGNNEQFF. Complete variable domain (other parts from reference TRBV15 and TRBJ2-1): DAMVIQNPRYQVTQFGKPVTLSCSQTLNHNVMYWYQQKSSQAPKLLFHYYDKDFNNEADTPDNFQSRRPNTSFCFLDIRSPGLGDTAMYLCATSRWGGVSGNNEQFFGPGTRLTVL.

The chain uses TRBV21-1 and TRBJ2-3; the table's TRBD1 call for D was not verified on the DNA. TRBV21-1 is recorded as a pseudogene. The CDR3 runs to 15 residues. CDR3 residues: CASSNRDPGADTQYF. CDR3 bases: TGTGCCAGCAGCAACCGGGACCCAGGCGCAGATACGCAGTATTTT.

The J gene is TRBJ2-1, the V gene TRBV20-1; D remains ambiguous. Trimming left V 5 bases short and J 0 bases short, with 17 bases between. Germline CDR1 DFQATT, CDR2 SNEGSKA (reference sequence). The CDR3 is 16 amino acids. The CDR3 DNA reads as TGCAGTGCTCCTATCCCCCGGGCAAGCTCCTACAATGAGCAGTTCTTC. It translates to CSAPIPRASSYNEQFF.

The chain joins TRBV3-1 to TRBJ2-7; the match to TRBD1 covers 8 bases. J lost 2 bases, V lost 5 bases, and 5 bases had no gene match. CDR1 LGHDT and CDR2 YNNKEL come from the germline V gene (reference sequence). The CDR3 runs to 14 residues. The chain's CDR3 is CASSSPTGAYEQYF. The CDR3, as DNA: TGTGCCAGCAGCTCCCCGACAGGGGCCTACGAGCAGTACTTC.

This clonotype was counted only a few times. The chain links TRBV3-1 to TRBJ2-7; D might be TRBD2 (6 bases). The germline V gene encodes CDR1 LGHDT and CDR2 YNNKEL (reference sequence). V was trimmed by 2 bases and J by 7 bases, leaving 9 bases between them. The CDR3 consists of 12 residues. CDR3 sequence reads: CASSQWRDEQYF. In nucleotides, the CDR3 is TGTGCCAGCAGCCAATGGAGGGATGAGCAGTACTTC.

The chain carries TRBV2 and TRBJ2-7; no definite D call. V shed 10 bases and J shed 0 bases, with 19 bases lying between them. Looked up from germline, CDR1 is SNHLY and CDR2 is FYNNEI. The length of the CDR3 is 15 residues. The CDR3 DNA sequence: TGTGCCACCAAAAGACGCGGTGGAAGCTCCTACGAGCAGTACGTC. This gives the protein CATKRRGGSSYEQYV.

Here the CDR3 reads CATSREGGDTEAFF. CDR3 nucleotides: TGTGCCACCAGCAGAGAGGGGGGGGACACTGAAGCTTTCTTT. The rearrangement links TRBV15 to TRBJ1-1; tentatively, D is TRBD1 (5 bases). Germline CDR1 LNHNV, CDR2 YYDKDF (reference sequence). This CDR3 region has 14 residues. Trimming removed 0 bases from V and 3 bases from J, with 8 bases in between.

The chain combines TRBV5-1 with TRBJ1-4; no clear D. Germline CDR1 SGHRS, CDR2 YFSETQ. With 3 bases removed from V and 0 bases from J, the gap between germline ends came to 9 bases. CDR3 length equals 15 residues. CDR3 protein: CASSSRLATNEKLFF. CDR3 DNA: TGCGCCAGCAGCTCCCGATTAGCAACTAATGAAAAACTGTTTTTT.